This T cell receptor beta chain was identified in a study of monozygotic twins with inflammatory bowel disease. In germline, CDR1 is MDHEN, CDR2 SYDVKM. This CDR3 region has 18 residues. Total RNA, at approximately 3,500 ng, went into every TCR library. TCRdb re-called the 5' RACE reads and shows each CDR3 protein once, DNA omitted. The sample table sets out 400,000 to 500,000 distinct CDR3 sequences. The sequenced material came from blood. This receptor was identified in a human donor with ulcerative colitis or Crohn's disease, or a healthy co-twin of an affected twin (not recorded which). J is TRBJ2-4 and V is TRBV28; TCRdb's D call of TRBD2 is untestable without DNA. The CDR3 here is CASRNRDKEREGKNIQYF.